This T cell receptor beta chain was sequenced during a study of cytomegalovirus exposure and HLA in healthy donors. This clone was picked up one time. Its antigen is unidentified. This PCR relied on a set of 60 Vbeta primers and 13 Jbeta primers. The repertoire was sequenced with immunoSEQ multiplex PCR; TCRdb's copy has only in-frame clones and lacks some. The sample gives fewer than 150,000 clones, around 74% of which show up once; approximately 31% is in the top ten. Whole-study findings and limits: Reports indicated that the classifier achieved high specificity and sensitivity in diagnosing cytomegalovirus status.

CDR1 is SGHNT, CDR2 YYREEE, per germline (reference sequence). This CDR3 has 18 amino acids. Trimming took off 3 bases at V and 0 bases at J, with 22 bases between the two ends. The TCR originated in a man in his sixties in good health and CMV-seropositive. J is TRBJ2-7 and V is TRBV5-4; a weak D match, TRBD1 (6 bases). Sequenced input: PBMCs. CDR3 nucleotide sequence: TGTGCCAGCAGCTACCCGCAGGGGCCAACTTTGAGCTCCTACGAGCAGTACTTC. Its protein is CASSYPQGPTLSSYEQYF.